This T cell receptor (beta chain) was profiled in a study of T cell changes during pregnancy in multiple sclerosis. CDR3 length: 19 residues. Trimming cost V 1 base and J 2 bases, with 21 bases left between them. CDR1 and CDR2 (germline): LNHDA, SQIVND (reference sequence). The method was immunoSEQ multiplex PCR; TCRdb's version includes in-frame clones alone and lacks a portion of them. The sample has about 64,000 clones; around 96% are singletons. The TCR was taken from a female donor with multiple sclerosis, enrolled in a pregnancy study. The chain joins TRBV19 to TRBJ1-5, with D possibly TRBD1 on 6 matching bases. The sequencing used CD8+ T cells from peripheral blood mononuclear cells, collected after pregnancy. This CDR3 reads CASSIGRGQHTPRNQPQHF. The CDR3 DNA follows: TGTGCCAGTAGTATAGGTAGAGGACAGCACACACCCCGCAATCAGCCCCAGCATTTT.